This T cell receptor beta chain derives from a study of T-cell memory formation after mild COVID-19. This clonotype showed up just a few times. Antigen: not known. Germline V gene sequence: CDR1 SGHDT, CDR2 YYEEEE. The V gene lost 0 bases and the J gene lost 2 bases, with 21 bases spanning the gap. The CDR3 loop spans 18 amino acids. Study outcomes and limitations: There was no confirmation that second-wave clones peaking on day 37 were SARS-CoV-2 specific.

Using constant-segment primers, 5'RACE produced TCR alpha and TCR beta cDNA libraries carrying sample barcodes and UMIs. From the 5' RACE reads, TCRdb called clonotypes with MiXCR, one entry per CDR3 protein. The data show 450,000 to 650,000 distinct CDR3 sequences, about 20% seen once. The origin of this receptor is an adult woman who had mild COVID-19 (a few samples of this study predate the infection). Cell type and time point are not known. The chain employs TRBV5-6 and TRBJ2-7; perhaps TRBD2 as D (5 bases). Sequencing input: PBMCs or a T cell subset sorted from them (not recorded which). CDR3 coding DNA: TGTGCCAGCAGCTTGGTCCAGCGGACGCTTATCCCACCCTACGAGCAGTACTTC. It encodes CASSLVQRTLIPPYEQYF.